These T cell receptor beta chains were read from a single sample in a study of blood T cell repertoires in COVID-19. TCRdb's copy holds only in-frame clones and misses some; the assay was immunoSEQ multiplex PCR. Here the sample spans around 330,000 clones, roughly 90% being singletons. Specimen: peripheral blood. The receptors originated from a woman aged 45-65 years with active or convalescent COVID-19. CDR3s include the opening cysteine and the closing phenylalanine or tryptophan. The D gene is left open where the match is weak. Expanded clones get a size class; other rows say once, few or many, or leave the size out.

V: TRBV5-4
J: TRBJ2-3
D: TRBD2
size: -
CDR3: CASHTSGGADTQYF
DNA: TGTGCCAGTCATACTAGCGGGGGGGCAGATACGCAGTATTTT

V: TRBV30
J: TRBJ1-5
D: -
size: few
CDR3: CAWSAGAFNQPQHF
DNA: TGTGCCTGGAGCGCGGGGGCATTCAATCAGCCCCAGCATTTT

V: TRBV6-5
J: TRBJ2-7
D: TRBD1
size: -
CDR3: CASRRQGVTYEQYF
DNA: TGTGCCAGCAGGCGACAGGGGGTCACCTACGAGCAGTACTTC

V: TRBV4-1
J: TRBJ2-5
D: -
size: few
CDR3: CASSKLGQETQYF
DNA: TGCGCCAGCAGCAAACTAGGGCAAGAGACCCAGTACTTC

V: TRBV11-1
J: TRBJ1-1
D: TRBD1
size: -
CDR3: CASSSSTGFGTEAFF
DNA: TGTGCCAGCAGCTCATCGACAGGGTTTGGCACTGAAGCTTTCTTT

V: TRBV30
J: TRBJ2-1
D: TRBD2
size: -
CDR3: CAWIEGLAVDEQFF
DNA: TGTGCCTGGATAGAAGGGCTAGCGGTGGATGAGCAGTTCTTC

V: TRBV30
J: TRBJ1-1
D: TRBD1
size: -
CDR3: CAWSPNRGVAFF
DNA: TGTGCCTGGAGTCCAAACAGGGGAGTAGCTTTCTTT

V: TRBV5-1
J: TRBJ2-3
D: TRBD1
size: -
CDR3: CASSLDPQGMADTQYF
DNA: TGCGCCAGCAGCCTTGACCCACAGGGGATGGCAGATACGCAGTATTTT

V: TRBV30
J: TRBJ2-5
D: TRBD2
size: -
CDR3: CAWASGAKTQYF
DNA: TGTGCCTGGGCTAGCGGGGCGAAGACCCAGTACTTC

V: TRBV10-3
J: TRBJ1-1
D: -
size: -
CDR3: CAISESPGWAEAFF
DNA: TGTGCCATCAGTGAGTCTCCGGGATGGGCAGAAGCTTTCTTT

V: TRBV29-1
J: TRBJ2-4
D: -
size: -
CDR3: CSVQMQNRAPGDIAKNIQYF
DNA: TGCAGCGTTCAGATGCAGAACAGGGCCCCTGGGGATATAGCCAAAAACATTCAGTACTTC

V: TRBV4-3
J: TRBJ2-2
D: TRBD2
size: -
CDR3: CASSQAKTSGRGNTGELFF
DNA: TGCGCCAGCAGCCAAGCTAAGACTAGCGGGAGGGGGAACACCGGGGAGCTGTTTTTT

V: TRBV14
J: TRBJ2-2
D: -
size: once
CDR3: CASSQFHLIGELFF
DNA: TGTGCCAGCAGCCAATTTCACTTGATCGGGGAGCTGTTTTTT

V: TRBV7-2
J: TRBJ1-5
D: -
size: once
CDR3: CASSLGGANQPQHF
DNA: TGTGCCAGCAGCTTGGGGGGGGCCAATCAGCCCCAGCATTTT

V: TRBV25-1
J: TRBJ2-7
D: -
size: -
CDR3: CASGPGHVYEQYF
DNA: TGTGCCAGCGGCCCGGGACACGTCTACGAGCAGTACTTC

V: TRBV25-1
J: TRBJ2-3
D: -
size: -
CDR3: CASSPGTDTQYF
DNA: TGTGCCAGCAGTCCCGGCACAGATACGCAGTATTTT